The rows below give T cell receptor beta chains drawn from one sample of a study of cytomegalovirus exposure and HLA in healthy donors. Profiled with immunoSEQ multiplex PCR; TCRdb holds only in-frame clones, not every one. The sample holds 65,000 to 100,000 clones, about 75% seen once. Sequencing input: PBMCs. Source of these receptors: a female donor in good health and CMV-seronegative. CDR3s include the opening cysteine and the closing phenylalanine or tryptophan.

V	J	CDR3
TRBV10-3	TRBJ1-5	CAISESGVTGQPQHF
TRBV11-3	TRBJ2-5	CASSLSSVETQYF
TRBV2	TRBJ1-5	CASSERGTGLGPQHF
TRBV7-2	TRBJ1-1	CASQRGLGVNTEAFF
TRBV25-1	TRBJ1-2	CASSGSTGDYGYTF
TRBV18	TRBJ2-7	CASSPDPRSSYEQYF
TRBV7-2	TRBJ2-2	CASSRGRLAAGELFF
TRBV5-4	TRBJ1-2	CASSLEQGKLGNYGYTF
TRBV6-1	TRBJ2-7	CASSEGRGSSYEQYF
TRBV5-6	TRBJ2-1	CASGRTGGNEQFF
TRBV7-9	TRBJ1-6	CASSLGTGGQLPLHF
TRBV5-1	TRBJ1-1	CASSLSVGQENTEAFF
TRBV7-3	TRBJ2-1	CASRRPGGSDANEQFF
TRBV28	TRBJ2-7	CASSLNGKRESSYEQYF
TRBV19	TRBJ2-1	CASSIPPGDEQFF
TRBV7-2	TRBJ2-3	CASSSYTDTQYF
TRBV19	TRBJ2-2	CATDRGTGELFF
TRBV7-3	TRBJ2-5	CASSRGETQYF
TRBV6-5	TRBJ1-2	CASSYSGGPGGGYTF
TRBV11-2	TRBJ1-3	CASSSGSTGNTIYF
TRBV2	TRBJ2-5	CASSDTASGLQETQYF
TRBV18	TRBJ1-2	CASSLSRDSYGYTF
TRBV14	TRBJ2-2	CASSDVGAGELFF
TRBV18	TRBJ2-7	CASSPPGLAGPYEQYF